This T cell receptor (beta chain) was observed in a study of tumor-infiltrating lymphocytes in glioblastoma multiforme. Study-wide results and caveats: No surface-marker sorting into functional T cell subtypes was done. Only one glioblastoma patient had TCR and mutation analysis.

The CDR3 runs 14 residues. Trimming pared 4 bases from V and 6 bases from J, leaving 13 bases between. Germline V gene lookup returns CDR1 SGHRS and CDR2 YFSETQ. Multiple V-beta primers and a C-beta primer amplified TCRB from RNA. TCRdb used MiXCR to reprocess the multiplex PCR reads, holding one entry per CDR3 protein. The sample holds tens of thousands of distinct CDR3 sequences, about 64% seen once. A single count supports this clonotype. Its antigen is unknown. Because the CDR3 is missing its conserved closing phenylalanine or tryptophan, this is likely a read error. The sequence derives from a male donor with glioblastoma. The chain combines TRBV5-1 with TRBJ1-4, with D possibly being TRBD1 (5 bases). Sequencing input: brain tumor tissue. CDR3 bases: TGCGCCAGCAGCAGGCAAGGGGCAGATGAAAAACTGTTTCTT. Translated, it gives CASSRQGADEKLFL.